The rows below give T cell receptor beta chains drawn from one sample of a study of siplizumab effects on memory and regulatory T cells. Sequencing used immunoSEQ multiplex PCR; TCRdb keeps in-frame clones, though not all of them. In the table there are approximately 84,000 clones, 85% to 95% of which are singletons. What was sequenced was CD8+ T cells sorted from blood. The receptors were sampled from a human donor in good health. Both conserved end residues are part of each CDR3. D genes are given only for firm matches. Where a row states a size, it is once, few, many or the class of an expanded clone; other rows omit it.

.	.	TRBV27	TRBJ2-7	TGTGCCAGCAGTTGGTCAGGCTCCTACGAGCAGTACTTC	CASSWSGSYEQYF
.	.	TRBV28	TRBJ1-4	TGTGCCAGCAGTCTTAGAGCGGAGGAGGTTAATGAAAAACTGTTTTTT	CASSLRAEEVNEKLFF
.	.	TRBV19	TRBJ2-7	TGTGCCAGTAGTATTTTGGGCAGGGACGAGCAGTACTTC	CASSILGRDEQYF
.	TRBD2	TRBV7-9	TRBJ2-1	TGTGCCAGCAGCGGGGGGGAGAGACTAGCGGCCTACAATGAGCAGTTCTTC	CASSGGERLAAYNEQFF
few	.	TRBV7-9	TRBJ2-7	TGTGCCAGCTCCGGTTGGGAATCCTACGAGCAGTACTTC	CASSGWESYEQYF
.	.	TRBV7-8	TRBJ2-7	TGTGCCAGCAGCTCCCCCGATCTTATAGAGTACTTC	CASSSPDLIEYF
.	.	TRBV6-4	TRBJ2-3	TGTGCCAGCAGTGTTTCGGTATGGGGTGGCACAGATACGCAGTATTTT	CASSVSVWGGTDTQYF
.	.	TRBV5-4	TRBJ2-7	TGTGCCAGCAGCTGGGGGACAAACCCCTACGAGCAGTACTTC	CASSWGTNPYEQYF
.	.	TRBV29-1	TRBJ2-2	TGCAGCGTTGGTGCGGTTACCGGGGAGCTGTTTTTT	CSVGAVTGELFF
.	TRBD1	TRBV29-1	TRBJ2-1	TGCAGCGTTTCGGGACAGACGATAGGCGATGAGCAGTTCTTC	CSVSGQTIGDEQFF
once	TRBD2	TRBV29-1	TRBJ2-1	TGCAGCGAGCGGGGGAGCTCCTACAATGAGCAGTTCTTC	CSERGSSYNEQFF
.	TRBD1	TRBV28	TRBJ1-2	TGTGCCGCCCGAGAAGGGACAGGGGGAGATGGCTACACCTTC	CAAREGTGGDGYTF
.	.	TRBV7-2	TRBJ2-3	TGTGCCAGCAGCTTAGCCCCAGGCAGATACGCGCAGTATTTT	CASSLAPGRYAQYF
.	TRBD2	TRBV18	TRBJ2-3	TGTGCCAGCTCACGCCCGGGGGCTAGCGGGAACACAGATACGCAGTATTTT	CASSRPGASGNTDTQYF
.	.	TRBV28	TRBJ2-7	TGTGCCAGCAGTTTTTGGGCGGAGATCTCCTACGAGCAGTACTTC	CASSFWAEISYEQYF
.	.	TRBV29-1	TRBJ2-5	TGCAGCGTTGAACCACAGGATCAAGAGACCCAGTACTTC	CSVEPQDQETQYF
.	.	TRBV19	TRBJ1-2	TGTGCCAGTAGTATCCAAACAGGGAACTATGGCTACACCTTC	CASSIQTGNYGYTF
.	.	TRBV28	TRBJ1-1	TGTGCCAGCAGTTTTGTTTTTTTGGGACCGGAAGCCTTCTTT	CASSFVFLGPEAFF
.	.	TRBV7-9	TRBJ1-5	TGTGCCAGCAGCTTAACCTTGGGGCAGCCCCAGCATTTT	CASSLTLGQPQHF
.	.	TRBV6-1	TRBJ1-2	TGTGCCAGCAGTCCTCGGGTCTTCTCTAACTATGGCTACACCTTC	CASSPRVFSNYGYTF
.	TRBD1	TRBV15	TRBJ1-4	TGTGCCACCAGCAGAGACCTGACAGGGTACAGGGGTGAGGAAAAACTGTTTTTT	CATSRDLTGYRGEEKLFF
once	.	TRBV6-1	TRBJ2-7	TGTGCCAGCAGCATCGGGACCACATACGAGCAGTACTTC	CASSIGTTYEQYF
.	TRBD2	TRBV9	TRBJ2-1	TGTGCCAGCAGCGTATCCTCGGGGGGTAATGAGCAGTTCTTC	CASSVSSGGNEQFF
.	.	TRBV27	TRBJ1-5	TGTGCCAGCAGTTTAGCGGTCAATCAGCCCCAGCATTTT	CASSLAVNQPQHF
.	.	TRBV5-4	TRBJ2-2	TGTGCCAGCAGCTTCCGGGACTCCAGACCCGGGGAGCTGTTTTTT	CASSFRDSRPGELFF
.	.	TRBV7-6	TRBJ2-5	TGTGCCAGCAGCTTAGCGCCAGGGTACCAAGAGACCCAGTACTTC	CASSLAPGYQETQYF
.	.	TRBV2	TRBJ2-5	TGTGCCAGCAGTGAGGGGGCCCAGTTGAGAGAGACCCAGTACTTC	CASSEGAQLRETQYF
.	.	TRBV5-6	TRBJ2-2	TGTGCCAGCAGCTTGGTTCAGGATTCGAACACCGGGGAGCTGTTTTTT	CASSLVQDSNTGELFF
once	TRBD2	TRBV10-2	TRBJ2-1	TGCGCCAGCAGCTCTCCGGGACTAGTGAATGAGCAGTTCTTC	CASSSPGLVNEQFF
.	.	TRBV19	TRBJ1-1	TGTGCCAGTAGTAAAGACTGGAACACTGAAGCTTTCTTT	CASSKDWNTEAFF
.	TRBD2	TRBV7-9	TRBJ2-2	TGTGCCAGCAGCTGGGGAGGGACCAGTTACACCGGGGAGCTGTTTTTT	CASSWGGTSYTGELFF
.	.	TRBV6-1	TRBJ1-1	TGTGCCAGCGGGGCGTATGAAGCTTTCTTT	CASGAYEAFF